A single sample gave rise to the 10 T cell receptor beta chains below, sequenced in a study of Ad26.COV2.S vaccination and SARS-CoV-2 variants. Here immunoSEQ multiplex PCR was the method, and the copy in TCRdb shows in-frame clones only, minus some. Found here are 400,000 to 450,000 clones, over 75% of them singletons; the top ten hold 12%. As for treatment: some 20 received Ad26.COV2.S at low or high dose, single or two shots; 5 received placebo; per-sample allocation not given. Specimens were obtained on day 63 following the first vaccine or placebo injection. The specimen comprised peripheral blood, sampled in a trial of Ad26.COV2.S vaccine versus placebo. These receptor sequences come from a person aged 18-65 years who received the Ad26.COV2.S COVID-19 vaccine or a placebo.

The chain has TRBV7-8 and TRBJ2-4; D might be TRBD1 or TRBD2, each matching 5 bases. The CDR3 runs to 17 residues. The V gene lost 0 bases and the J gene lost 2 bases, with 14 bases spanning the gap. CDR1 is SGHVS and CDR2 is FQNEAQ in the germline V gene. The CDR3 here is CASSLARAGFTKNIQYF. CDR3 DNA sequence: TGTGCCAGCAGCTTAGCGCGGGCAGGGTTCACCAAAAACATTCAGTACTTC. The whole variable domain, remainder taken from reference TRBV7-8 and TRBJ2-4, is GAGVSQSPRYKVAKRGQDVALRCDPISGHVSLFWYQQALGQGPEFLTYFQNEAQLDKSGLPSDRFFAERPEGSVSTLKIQRTQQEDSAVYLCASSLARAGFTKNIQYFGAGTRLSVL.

The chain joins TRBV24-1 to TRBJ2-1; D is ambiguous. Germline V gene lookup returns CDR1 KGHDR and CDR2 SFDVKD. Trimming pared 4 bases from V and 4 bases from J, leaving 4 bases between. The CDR3 has 12 amino acids. CDR3 sequence reads: CATSEGYNEQFF. CDR3 sequence (DNA): TGTGCCACCAGTGAGGGTTACAATGAGCAGTTCTTC.

The CDR3 DNA reads as TGTGCCATCAGTGAGTCCCGGACAGGGGGCGGGGAGCAGTACTTC. This gives the protein CAISESRTGGGEQYF. The chain links TRBV10-3 to TRBJ2-7; 11 positions agree with TRBD1. Germline V lookup: CDR1 ENHRY, CDR2 SYGVKD. This CDR3 has 15 residues. The junction had 5 bases not matched to a gene; V was cut back by 0 bases and J by 7 bases.

The chain is built from TRBV10-3 and TRBJ1-5; D gene uncertain. The V end lost 8 bases, the J end lost 6 bases, and 2 bases lay between the germline ends. The CDR3 consists of 9 residues. Germline CDR1 and CDR2: ENHRY and SYGVKD. The CDR3 DNA sequence: TGTGCCATCGGTCAGCCCCAGCATTTT. Amino acid sequence: CAIGQPQHF.

This clone occurred once. The chain has TRBV4-3 and TRBJ2-5; D possibly matches TRBD1 or TRBD2 (6 bases each). Germline values: CDR1 LGHNA, CDR2 YSLEER. The CDR3 totals 15 residues. V was cut by 1 base and J by 4 bases, with 13 bases left in between. The DNA for the CDR3 is TGCGCCAGCAGCCAAGTCCAAGGGGGGCGAGAGACCCAGTACTTC. Its translation: CASSQVQGGRETQYF.

The J gene is TRBJ1-5, the V gene TRBV6-6, with 9 bases lining up with TRBD1. Germline V gene data show CDR1 as MNHNY and CDR2 as SVGAGI (reference sequence). V lost 1 base, J lost 3 bases, and 4 bases stayed unmatched. CDR3 length equals 16 residues. CDR3 protein: CASSYLDRGANQPQHF. Written as DNA, the CDR3 is TGTGCCAGCAGTTACTTGGACAGGGGCGCCAATCAGCCCCAGCATTTT.

About this clone itself: A much larger clone is a single base away; this may be a read error. V and J are TRBV11-2 and TRBJ2-2; D call uncertain. This CDR3 region has 14 residues. Germline CDR1 SGHAT, CDR2 FQNNGV. Deletions cut 1 base from V and 1 base from J, with 4 bases between. This CDR3 is CASSLGGNTGELFF. The CDR3 nucleotides read TGTGCCAGCAGCTTAGGAGGGAACACCGGGGAGCTGTTTTTT.

The chain links TRBV19 to TRBJ1-2; the D is unclear. The germline V gene has CDR1 LNHDA and CDR2 SQIVND (reference sequence). This CDR3 region has 16 residues. V was trimmed by 1 base and J by 3 bases, leaving 15 bases between them. The chain's CDR3 is CASSIVSTQTYYGYTF. The CDR3 DNA reads TGTGCCAGTAGTATAGTATCCACGCAGACTTACTATGGCTACACCTTC.

The chain links TRBV6-2 or TRBV6-3 to TRBJ1-2; 7 positions agree with TRBD1. Trimming at V came to 6 bases and at J to 3 bases, leaving 4 bases not matched to a gene. Germline V gives CDR1 MNHEY, CDR2 SVGEGT. This CDR3 contains 13 residues. The CDR3 nucleotides read TGTGCCAGCAGCCAAACAGGGGACTATGGCTACACCTTC. Amino acids: CASSQTGDYGYTF.

This sequence joins TRBV19 and TRBJ2-3; TRBD2 might be the D (6 bases). Trimming pared 6 bases from V and 3 bases from J, leaving 16 bases between. This CDR3 comprises 15 residues. The V gene's germline CDR1 is LNHDA and CDR2 SQIVND (reference sequence). The chain's CDR3 is CASRPGAGRTDTQYF. The CDR3 region has the DNA TGTGCCAGTAGACCCGGTGCGGGGAGGACAGATACGCAGTATTTT.